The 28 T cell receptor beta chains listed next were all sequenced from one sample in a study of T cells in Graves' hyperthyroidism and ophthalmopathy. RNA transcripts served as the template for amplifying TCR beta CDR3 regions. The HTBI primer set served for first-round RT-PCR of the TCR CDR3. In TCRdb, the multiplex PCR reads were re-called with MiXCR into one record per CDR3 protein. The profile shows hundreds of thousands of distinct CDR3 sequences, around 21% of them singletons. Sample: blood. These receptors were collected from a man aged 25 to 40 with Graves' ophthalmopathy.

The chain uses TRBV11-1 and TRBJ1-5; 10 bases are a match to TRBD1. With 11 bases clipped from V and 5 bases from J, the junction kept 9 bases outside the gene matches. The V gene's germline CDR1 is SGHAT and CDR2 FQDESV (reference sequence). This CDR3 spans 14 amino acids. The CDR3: CADRTGGRYQPQHF. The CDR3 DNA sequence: TGTGCCGACCGGACAGGGGGTAGGTATCAGCCCCAGCATTTT.

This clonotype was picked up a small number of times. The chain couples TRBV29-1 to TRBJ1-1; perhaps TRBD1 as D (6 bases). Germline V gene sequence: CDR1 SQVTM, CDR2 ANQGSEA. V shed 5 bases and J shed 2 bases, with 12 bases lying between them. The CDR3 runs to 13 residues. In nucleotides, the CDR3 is TGCAGCGTTTTAACGGACAGTAACACTGAAGCTTTCTTT. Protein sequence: CSVLTDSNTEAFF.

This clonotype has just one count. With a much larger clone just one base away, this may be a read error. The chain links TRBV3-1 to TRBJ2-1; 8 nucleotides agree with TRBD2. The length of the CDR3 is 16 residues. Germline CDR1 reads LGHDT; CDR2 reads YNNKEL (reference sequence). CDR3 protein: CASSPDSGSRYNEQLF. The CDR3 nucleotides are TGTGCCAGCAGCCCCGACAGCGGGAGCCGGTACAATGAGCAGCTCTTC.

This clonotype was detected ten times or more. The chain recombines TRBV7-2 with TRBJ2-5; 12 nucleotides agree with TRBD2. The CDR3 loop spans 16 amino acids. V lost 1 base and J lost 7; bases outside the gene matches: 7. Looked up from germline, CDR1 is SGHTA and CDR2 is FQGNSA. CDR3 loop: CASSLESSGRAGTQYF. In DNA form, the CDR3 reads TGTGCCAGCAGCTTAGAATCTAGCGGGAGGGCGGGGACCCAGTACTTC.

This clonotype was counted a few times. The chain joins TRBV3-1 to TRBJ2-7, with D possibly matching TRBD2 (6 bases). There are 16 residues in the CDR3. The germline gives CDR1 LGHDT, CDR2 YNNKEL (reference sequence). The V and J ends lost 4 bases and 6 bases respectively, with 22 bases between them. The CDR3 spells CASSPSPGTSKPEQYF. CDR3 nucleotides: TGTGCCAGCAGCCCATCTCCCGGGACTTCGAAACCCGAGCAGTACTTC.

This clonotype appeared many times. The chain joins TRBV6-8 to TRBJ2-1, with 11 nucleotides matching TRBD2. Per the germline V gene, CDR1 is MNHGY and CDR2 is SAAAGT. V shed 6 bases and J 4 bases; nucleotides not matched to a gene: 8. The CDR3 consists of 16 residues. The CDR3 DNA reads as TGTGCCAGCAGCGATCCGGGACTAGCGGTTTACAATGAGCAGTTCTTC. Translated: CASSDPGLAVYNEQFF.

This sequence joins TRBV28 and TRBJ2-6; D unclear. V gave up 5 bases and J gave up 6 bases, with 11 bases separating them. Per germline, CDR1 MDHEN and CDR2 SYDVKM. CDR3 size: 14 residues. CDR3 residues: CASSPPREANVLTF. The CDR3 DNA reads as TGTGCCAGCAGTCCGCCGCGCGAGGCCAACGTCCTGACTTTC. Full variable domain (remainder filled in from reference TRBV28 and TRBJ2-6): DVKVTQSSRYLVKRTGEKVFLECVQDMDHENMFWYRQDPGLGLRLIYFSYDVKMKEKGDIPEGYSVSREKKERFSLILESASTNQTSMYLCASSPPREANVLTFGAGSRLTVL.

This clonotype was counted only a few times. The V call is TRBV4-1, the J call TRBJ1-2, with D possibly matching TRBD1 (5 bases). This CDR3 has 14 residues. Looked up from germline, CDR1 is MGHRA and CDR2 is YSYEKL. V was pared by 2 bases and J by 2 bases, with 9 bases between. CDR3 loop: CASSQKTANYGYTF. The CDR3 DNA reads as TGCGCCAGCAGCCAAAAGACAGCCAACTATGGCTACACCTTC.

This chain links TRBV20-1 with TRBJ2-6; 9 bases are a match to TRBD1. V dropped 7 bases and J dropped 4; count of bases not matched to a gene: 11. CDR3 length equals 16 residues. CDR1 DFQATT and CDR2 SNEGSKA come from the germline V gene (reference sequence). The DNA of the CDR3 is TGCAGTGGAGAGGGACAGGGAGGAGCAGGGGCCAACGTCCTGACTTTC. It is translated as CSGEGQGGAGANVLTF.

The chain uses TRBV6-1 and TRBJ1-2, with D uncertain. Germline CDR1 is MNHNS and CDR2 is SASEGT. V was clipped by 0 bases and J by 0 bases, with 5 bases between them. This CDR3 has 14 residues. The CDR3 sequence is CASSEAKSNYGYTF. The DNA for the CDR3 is TGTGCCAGCAGTGAAGCGAAATCTAACTATGGCTACACCTTC.

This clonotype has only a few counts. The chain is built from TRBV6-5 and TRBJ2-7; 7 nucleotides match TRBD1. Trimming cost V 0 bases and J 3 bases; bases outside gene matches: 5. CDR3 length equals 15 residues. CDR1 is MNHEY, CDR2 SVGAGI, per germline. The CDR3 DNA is TGTGCCAGCAGTTACTCGACAGGGTTGATCTACGAGCAGTACTTC. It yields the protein CASSYSTGLIYEQYF.

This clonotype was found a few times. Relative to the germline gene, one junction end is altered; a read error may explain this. DNA for the CDR3: TGTGCCAGCAGCCAAGGTCGGGGGACCTACGGGCAGTACTTC. The encoded protein is CASSQGRGTYGQYF. V gene TRBV3-1 combines with J gene TRBJ2-7, with a weak D call TRBD2 (6 bases). This CDR3 is 14 amino acids long. Germline CDR1 LGHDT, CDR2 YNNKEL (reference sequence).

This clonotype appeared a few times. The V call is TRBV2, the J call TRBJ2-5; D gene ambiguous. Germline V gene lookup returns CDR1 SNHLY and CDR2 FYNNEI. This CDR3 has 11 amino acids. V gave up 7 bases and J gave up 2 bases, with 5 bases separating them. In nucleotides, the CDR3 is TGTGCCAGCAACCAACAAGAGACCCAGTACTTC. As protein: CASNQQETQYF.

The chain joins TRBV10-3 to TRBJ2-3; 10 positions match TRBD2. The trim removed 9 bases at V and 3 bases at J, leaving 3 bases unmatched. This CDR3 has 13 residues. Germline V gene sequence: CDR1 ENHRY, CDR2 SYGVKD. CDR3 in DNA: TGTGCCATGTCTAGCGGGAGAACAGATACGCAGTATTTT. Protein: CAMSSGRTDTQYF.

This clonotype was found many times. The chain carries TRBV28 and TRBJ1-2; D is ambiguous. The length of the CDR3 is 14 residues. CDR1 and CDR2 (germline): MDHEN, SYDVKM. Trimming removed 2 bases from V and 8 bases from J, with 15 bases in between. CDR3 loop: CASSLMRSGSGYTF. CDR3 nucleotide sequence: TGTGCCAGCAGTTTAATGCGATCGGGGTCGGGCTACACCTTC.

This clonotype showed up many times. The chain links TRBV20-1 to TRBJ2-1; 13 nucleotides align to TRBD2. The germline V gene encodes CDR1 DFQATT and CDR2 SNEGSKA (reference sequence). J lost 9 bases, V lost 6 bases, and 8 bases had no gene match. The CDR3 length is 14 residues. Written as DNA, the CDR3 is TGCAGTGCAACCACTAGCGGGAGGGCCGGTGAGCAGTTCTTC. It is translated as CSATTSGRAGEQFF.

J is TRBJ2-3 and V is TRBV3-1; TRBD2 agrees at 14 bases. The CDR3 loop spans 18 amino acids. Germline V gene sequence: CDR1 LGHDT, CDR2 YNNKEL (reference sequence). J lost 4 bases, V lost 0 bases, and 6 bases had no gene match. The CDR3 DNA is TGTGCCAGCAGCCAAGATCGACTAGCGGGAGGGTTCCCAGATACGCAGTATTTT. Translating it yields CASSQDRLAGGFPDTQYF.

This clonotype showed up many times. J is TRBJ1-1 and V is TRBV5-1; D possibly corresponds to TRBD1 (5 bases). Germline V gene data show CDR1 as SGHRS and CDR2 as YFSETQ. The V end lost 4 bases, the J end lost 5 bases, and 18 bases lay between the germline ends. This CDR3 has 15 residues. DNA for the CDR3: TGCGCCAGCAGCCCCAAGGCTGGGGGAGGTACTGAAGCTTTCTTT. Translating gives CASSPKAGGGTEAFF.

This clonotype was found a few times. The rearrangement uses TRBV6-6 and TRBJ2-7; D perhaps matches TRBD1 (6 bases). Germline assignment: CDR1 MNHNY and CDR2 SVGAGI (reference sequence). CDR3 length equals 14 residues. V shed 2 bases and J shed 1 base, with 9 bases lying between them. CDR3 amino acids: CASSYDRTSYEQYF. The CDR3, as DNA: TGTGCCAGCAGTTACGACAGGACATCCTACGAGCAGTACTTC.

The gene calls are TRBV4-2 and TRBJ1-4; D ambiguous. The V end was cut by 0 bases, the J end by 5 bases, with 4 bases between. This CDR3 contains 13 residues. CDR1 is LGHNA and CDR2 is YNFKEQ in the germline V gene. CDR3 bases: TGTGCCAGCAGCCAAGAAGAAAATGAAAAACTGTTTTTT. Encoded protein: CASSQEENEKLFF.

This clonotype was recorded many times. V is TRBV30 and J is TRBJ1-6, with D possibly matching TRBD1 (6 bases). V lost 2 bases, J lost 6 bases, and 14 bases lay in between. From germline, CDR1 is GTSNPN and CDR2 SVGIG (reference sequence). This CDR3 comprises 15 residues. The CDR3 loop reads CAWSTGRYLNSPLHF. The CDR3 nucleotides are TGTGCCTGGAGTACAGGGAGGTACCTTAATTCACCCCTCCACTTT.

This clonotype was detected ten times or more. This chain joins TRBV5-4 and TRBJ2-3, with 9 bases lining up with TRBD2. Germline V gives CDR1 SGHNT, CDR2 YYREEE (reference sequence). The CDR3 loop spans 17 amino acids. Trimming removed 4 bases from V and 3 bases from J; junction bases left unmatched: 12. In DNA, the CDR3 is TGTGCCAGCAGCCCGAGGCTAGTAGCGGGAGAAACAGATACGCAGTATTTT. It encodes CASSPRLVAGETDTQYF.

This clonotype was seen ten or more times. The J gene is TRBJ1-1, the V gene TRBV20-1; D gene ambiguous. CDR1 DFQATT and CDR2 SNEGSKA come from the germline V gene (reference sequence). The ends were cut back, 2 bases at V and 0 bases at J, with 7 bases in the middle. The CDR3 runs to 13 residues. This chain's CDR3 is CSARPNMNTEAFF. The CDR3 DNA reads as TGCAGTGCTAGACCCAACATGAACACTGAAGCTTTCTTT.

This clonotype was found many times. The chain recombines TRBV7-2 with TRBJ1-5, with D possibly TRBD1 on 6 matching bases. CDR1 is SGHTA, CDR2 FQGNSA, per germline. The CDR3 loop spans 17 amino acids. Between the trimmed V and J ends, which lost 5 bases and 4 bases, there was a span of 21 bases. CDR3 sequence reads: CASSPNYVGAGNQPQHF. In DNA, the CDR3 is TGTGCCAGCAGCCCAAACTACGTGGGGGCAGGGAATCAGCCCCAGCATTTT.

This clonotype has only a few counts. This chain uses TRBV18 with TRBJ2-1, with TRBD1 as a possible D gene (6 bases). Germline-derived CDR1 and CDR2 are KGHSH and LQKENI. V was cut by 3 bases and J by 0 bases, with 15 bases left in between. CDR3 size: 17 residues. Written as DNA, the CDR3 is TGTGCCAGCTCACCCCCCACAGGGTCAAGCTCCTACAATGAGCAGTTCTTC. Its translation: CASSPPTGSSSYNEQFF.

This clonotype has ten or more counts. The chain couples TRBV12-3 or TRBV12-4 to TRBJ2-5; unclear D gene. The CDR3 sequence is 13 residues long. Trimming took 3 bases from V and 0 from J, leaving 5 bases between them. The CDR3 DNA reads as TGTGCCAGCAGTTTTGGAGACCAAGAGACCCAGTACTTC. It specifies CASSFGDQETQYF.

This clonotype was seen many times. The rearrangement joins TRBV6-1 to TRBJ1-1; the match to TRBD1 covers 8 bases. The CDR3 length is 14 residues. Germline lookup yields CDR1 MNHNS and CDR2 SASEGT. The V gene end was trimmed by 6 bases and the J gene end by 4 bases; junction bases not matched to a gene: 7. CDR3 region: CASSKDRAATEAFF. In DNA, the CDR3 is TGTGCCAGCAGCAAGGACAGGGCGGCCACTGAAGCTTTCTTT.

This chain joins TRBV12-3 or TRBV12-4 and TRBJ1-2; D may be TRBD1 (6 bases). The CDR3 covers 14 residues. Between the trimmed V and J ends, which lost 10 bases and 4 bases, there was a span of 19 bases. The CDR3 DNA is TGTGCCACCAAAAACCGAGGGGACACCTATGGCTACACCTTC. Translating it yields CATKNRGDTYGYTF.